The clone carrying this T cell receptor beta chain was seen just once. Its antigen is as yet unknown. The CDR3 extends over 14 amino acids. Germline lookup yields CDR1 SGHAT and CDR2 FQNNGV. Trimming shortened V by 2 bases and J by 6 bases, and 13 bases separated the two germline ends. The source of the sample is a study of chemoradiotherapy in HPV16-positive cancers. Study-wide background: Two HPV16-positive patients' cells yielded candidate HPV-specific clones and common motifs.

Study findings and constraints: HPV-specific T cells were functionally defined from only two HPV16-positive patients.

The table came from immunoSEQ multiplex PCR; TCRdb's copy has only in-frame clones and leaves some out. The sample has about 9,000 clones, 85% to 90% seen once. The input for sequencing was blood, taken from a patient who underwent chemoradiotherapy. The V gene is TRBV11-2, the J gene TRBJ1-1; the D gene is possibly TRBD1 (5 bases). The sequence was collected from a human donor with HPV-associated anogenital cancer. CDR3 coding DNA: TGTGCCAGCAGCTTATTTGGGGACCGCGCTGAAGCTTTCTTT. This sequence encodes CASSLFGDRAEAFF.